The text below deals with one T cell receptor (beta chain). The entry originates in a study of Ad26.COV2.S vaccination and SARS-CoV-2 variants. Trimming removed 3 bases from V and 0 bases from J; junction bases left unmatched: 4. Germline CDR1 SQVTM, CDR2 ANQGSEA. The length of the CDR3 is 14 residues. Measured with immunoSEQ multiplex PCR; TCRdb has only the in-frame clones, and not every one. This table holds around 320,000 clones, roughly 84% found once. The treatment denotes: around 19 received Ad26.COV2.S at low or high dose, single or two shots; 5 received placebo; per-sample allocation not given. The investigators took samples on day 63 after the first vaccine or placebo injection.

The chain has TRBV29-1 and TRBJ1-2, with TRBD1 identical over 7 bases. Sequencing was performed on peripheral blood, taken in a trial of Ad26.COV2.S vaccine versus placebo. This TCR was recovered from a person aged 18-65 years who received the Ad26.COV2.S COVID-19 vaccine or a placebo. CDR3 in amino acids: CSVEGDSANYGYTF. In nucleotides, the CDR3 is TGCAGCGTTGAGGGGGACAGCGCTAACTATGGCTACACCTTC.